The 30 T cell receptor beta chains below were found in one sample sequenced in a study of blood T cell repertoires in COVID-19. Clones were sequenced by immunoSEQ multiplex PCR, and TCRdb holds only the in-frame ones, with some missing. Of fewer than 300,000 clones listed, about nine tenths are singletons. Sequenced sample: PBMCs or T cells enriched from blood (not recorded which). All receptors derive from a man between 18 and 29 years old who had recovered from COVID-19.

The chain recombines TRBV5-1 with TRBJ2-1; TRBD2 matches 8 bases. With V trimmed by 4 bases and J by 9 bases, 12 bases remained unmatched. The CDR3 contains 15 residues. From germline, CDR1 is SGHRS and CDR2 YFSETQ. The CDR3, as DNA: TGCGCCAGCAGCCCCGGACTAGCTAAAACGGGTGAGCAGTTCTTC. It specifies CASSPGLAKTGEQFF.

In regard to this clone: This may arise from a read error, as a much more abundant clone is one base away. The chain carries TRBV3-1 (or the pseudogene TRBV3-2) and TRBJ2-7; 10 nucleotides agree with TRBD1. The CDR3 extends over 13 amino acids. Per germline, CDR1 LGHDT and CDR2 YNNKEL (reference sequence). The trim removed 5 bases at V and 3 bases at J, leaving 1 base unmatched. CDR3 region: CASSGDRGYEQYF. CDR3 coding DNA: TGTGCCAGCAGCGGGGACAGGGGCTACGAGCAGTACTTC.

The chain couples TRBV6-5 to TRBJ1-5, with D possibly TRBD1 on 5 matching bases. Trimming cost V 5 bases and J 11 bases, with 13 bases left between them. Germline CDR1 reads MNHEY; CDR2 reads SVGAGI. The CDR3 contains 12 residues. Here the CDR3 reads CASSKTEVAQHF. CDR3 sequence (DNA): TGTGCCAGCAGTAAGACAGAAGTTGCCCAGCATTTT.

This clone was picked up one time. This rearrangement joins TRBV5-1 to TRBJ2-2; TRBD1 aligns across 12 bases. Germline-derived CDR1 and CDR2 are SGHRS and YFSETQ. V shed 7 bases and J 6 bases; nucleotides not matched to a gene: 4. The CDR3 has 14 amino acids. CDR3 amino acids: CASGGTGGPGELFF. CDR3 nucleotide sequence: TGCGCCAGCGGCGGGACAGGGGGCCCCGGGGAGCTGTTTTTT.

The chain couples TRBV29-1 to TRBJ2-3; 9 nucleotides agree with TRBD2. CDR3 size: 14 residues. CDR1 SQVTM and CDR2 ANQGSEA come from the germline V gene. The V gene end was trimmed by 4 bases and the J gene end by 5 bases; junction bases not matched to a gene: 7. CDR3 DNA sequence: TGCAGCGTTGCGGCGGGAGGGCCTTTAGATACGCAGTATTTT. Amino acid sequence: CSVAAGGPLDTQYF.

This CDR3 is CASSQVTGETEAFF. CDR3 bases: TGTGCCAGCAGCCAAGTCACAGGGGAAACTGAAGCTTTCTTT. The chain carries TRBV3-1 (or the pseudogene TRBV3-2) and TRBJ1-1; 7 nucleotides agree with TRBD1. The trim removed 1 base at V and 5 bases at J, leaving 4 bases unmatched. This CDR3 is built from 14 residues. Germline-derived CDR1 and CDR2 are LGHDT and YNNKEL (reference sequence).

The chain recombines TRBV2 with TRBJ2-2, with TRBD2 matching over 7 bases. Losses at the gene ends were 6 bases for V and 5 bases for J; bases not matched to a gene: 15. Germline V gene lookup returns CDR1 SNHLY and CDR2 FYNNEI. The CDR3 has 17 amino acids. CDR3 bases: TGTGCCAGCAGGACGACTAGCTTACAGAGGTGGACCGGGGAGCTGTTTTTT. It is translated as CASRTTSLQRWTGELFF.

Many counts were recorded for this clone. The J gene is TRBJ2-3, the V gene TRBV5-1; 9 nucleotides match TRBD1. Germline V gene data show CDR1 as SGHRS and CDR2 as YFSETQ. V dropped 5 bases and J dropped 8; count of bases not matched to a gene: 12. This CDR3 contains 15 residues. The CDR3 bases are TGCGCCAGCAGTTCGGGACAGGGTGCCAGTCCTACGCAGTATTTT. Amino acids: CASSSGQGASPTQYF.

The chain carries TRBV3-1 (or the pseudogene TRBV3-2) and TRBJ1-4, with D hard to call. The V end lost 3 bases, the J end lost 4 bases, and 6 bases lay between the germline ends. This CDR3 is 13 amino acids long. CDR1 is LGHDT, CDR2 YNNKEL, per germline (reference sequence). The DNA of the CDR3 is TGTGCCAGCAGCCACCCCCTTAATGAAAAACTGTTTTTT. Amino acids: CASSHPLNEKLFF.

CDR3 residues: CAISESRRNTEAFF. The DNA for the CDR3 is TGTGCCATCAGTGAGTCACGGAGAAACACTGAAGCTTTCTTT. The gene calls are TRBV10-3 and TRBJ1-1, with D unclear. The ends were cut back, 0 bases at V and 2 bases at J, with 7 bases in the middle. CDR1 and CDR2 (germline): ENHRY, SYGVKD. CDR3 length: 14 amino acids.

The chain has TRBV11-2 and TRBJ2-2, with D perhaps matching TRBD1 (5 bases). CDR1 is SGHAT and CDR2 is FQNNGV in the germline V gene. CDR3 length: 13 residues. The V and J ends lost 10 bases and 2 bases respectively, with 11 bases between them. CDR3 residues: CATRTPNTGELFF. The CDR3 bases are TGTGCCACTAGGACACCCAACACCGGGGAGCTGTTTTTT.

This chain uses TRBV11-3 with TRBJ1-6; possible D gene TRBD1, 5 bases. V lost 0 bases and J lost 14, with 11 bases in between. This CDR3 has 13 amino acids. Germline CDR1 reads SGHNT; CDR2 reads YENEEA. The CDR3 sequence is CASSLDLGAALHF. Here the CDR3 DNA reads TGTGCCAGCAGCTTAGACCTAGGGGCTGCCCTCCACTTT.

This chain uses TRBV6-4 with TRBJ2-1; 10 positions match TRBD2. CDR3 length: 15 residues. CDR1 and CDR2 (germline): MRHNA, SNTAGT. The ends lost 0 bases at V and 8 bases at J; junction bases unmatched: 4. This CDR3 is CASSDSLAGADEQFF. CDR3 nucleotides: TGTGCCAGCAGTGACTCCCTAGCGGGAGCGGATGAGCAGTTCTTC.

V is TRBV5-6 and J is TRBJ2-3; 10 nucleotides match TRBD2. The CDR3 covers 15 residues. Germline CDR1 SGHDT, CDR2 YYEEEE. Losses at the gene ends were 4 bases for V and 6 bases for J; bases not matched to a gene: 8. The DNA of the CDR3 is TGTGCCAGCAGCCTACTAGCTAGCGGGAGTGATACGCAGTATTTT. It yields the protein CASSLLASGSDTQYF. Complete variable domain (other parts from reference TRBV5-6 and TRBJ2-3): DAGVTQSPTHLIKTRGQQVTLRCSPKSGHDTVSWYQQALGQGPQFIFQYYEEEERQRGNFPDRFSGHQFPNYSSELNVNALLLGDSALYLCASSLLASGSDTQYFGPGTRLTVL.

CDR3 coding DNA: TGTGCCAGCAGCCCAGGGGAGGGTGGCTACACCTTC. Protein: CASSPGEGGYTF. The chain combines TRBV12-3 or TRBV12-4 with TRBJ1-2; D possibly corresponds to TRBD1 (6 bases). The germline V and J ends were trimmed by 6 bases and 7 bases, with 12 bases remaining between them. The CDR3 loop spans 12 amino acids.

The chain recombines TRBV6-5 with TRBJ1-6; TRBD1 agrees at 7 bases. This CDR3 is built from 13 residues. The ends lost 7 bases at V and 8 bases at J; junction bases unmatched: 5. Germline V lookup: CDR1 MNHEY, CDR2 SVGAGI. The CDR3 protein is CASIGQVDSPLHF. Here the CDR3 DNA reads TGTGCCAGCATAGGACAGGTTGATTCACCCCTCCACTTT.

The J gene is TRBJ1-2, the V gene TRBV7-2; 8 bases map to TRBD1. Trimming at V came to 3 bases and at J to 2 bases, leaving 2 bases not matched to a gene. This CDR3 has 14 residues. The germline CDR1 and CDR2 sequences are SGHTA and FQGNSA. CDR3 DNA sequence: TGTGCCAGCAGCTTGGGACAGGTGAACTATGGCTACACCTTC. The encoded protein is CASSLGQVNYGYTF. The variable domain in full, completed from reference TRBV7-2 and TRBJ1-2, reads GAGVSQSPSNKVTEKGKDVELRCDPISGHTALYWYRQSLGQGLEFLIYFQGNSAPDKSGLPSDRFSAERTGGSVSTLTIQRTQQEDSAVYLCASSLGQVNYGYTFGSGTRLTVV.

This sequence joins TRBV7-9 and TRBJ2-7; the match to TRBD1 covers 7 bases. The germline gives CDR1 SEHNR, CDR2 FQNEAQ (reference sequence). V shed 2 bases and J 5 bases; nucleotides not matched to a gene: 6. The CDR3 totals 14 residues. In DNA, the CDR3 is TGTGCCAGCAGCTTAAACAGGGGTCGTGACGAGCAGTACTTC. Residues: CASSLNRGRDEQYF. Drawing the rest from reference TRBV7-9 and TRBJ2-7, the complete variable domain is DTGVSQNPRHKITKRGQNVTFRCDPISEHNRLYWYRQTLGQGPEFLTYFQNEAQLEKSRLLSDRFSAERPKGSFSTLEIQRTEQGDSAMYLCASSLNRGRDEQYFGPGTRLTVT.

The CDR3 sequence: CSVSQGNEQYF. CDR3 DNA: TGCAGCGTCTCACAGGGAAACGAGCAGTACTTC. The chain is built from TRBV29-1 and TRBJ2-7, with D tentatively TRBD1 (6 bases). V was trimmed by 6 bases and J by 5 bases, leaving 11 bases between them. The CDR3 has 11 residues. CDR1 is SQVTM, CDR2 ANQGSEA, per germline.

V is TRBV5-4 and J is TRBJ2-5; D is perhaps TRBD2 (6 bases). The CDR3 has 14 amino acids. In germline, CDR1 is SGHNT, CDR2 YYREEE (reference sequence). Trimming left V 4 bases short and J 3 bases short, with 13 bases between. In DNA, the CDR3 is TGTGCCAGCAGCGGAGGCGGGACGAAAGAGACCCAGTACTTC. Its protein is CASSGGGTKETQYF.

The V and J genes are TRBV18 and TRBJ2-1; 10 bases fit TRBD2. Germline CDR1 KGHSH, CDR2 LQKENI. Losses at the gene ends were 4 bases for V and 1 base for J; bases not matched to a gene: 1. The CDR3 consists of 15 residues. CDR3 amino acids: CASSQAGGSYNEQFF. The CDR3 DNA follows: TGTGCCAGCTCACAAGCGGGGGGGTCCTACAATGAGCAGTTCTTC.

CDR3 sequence: CASSLDQTGGLTGELFF. Written as DNA, the CDR3 is TGTGCCAGCAGCTTAGATCAAACAGGGGGCCTCACCGGGGAGCTGTTTTTT. The chain uses TRBV11-3 and TRBJ2-2; 9 bases fit TRBD1. Germline CDR1 reads SGHNT; CDR2 reads YENEEA. V lost 0 bases to trimming and J lost 4 bases; unmatched junction nucleotides: 6. This CDR3 contains 17 residues.

This rearrangement joins TRBV20-1 to TRBJ2-7; weak D call: TRBD1 (5 bases). Germline V gives CDR1 DFQATT, CDR2 SNEGSKA (reference sequence). Trimming stripped 5 bases from V and 6 bases from J, with 11 bases between. The CDR3 spans 11 residues. The CDR3 DNA reads TGCAGTGCTCTAACCAGGGTCGAGCAGTACTTC. This sequence encodes CSALTRVEQYF.

The chain couples TRBV6-1 to TRBJ2-7; 8 nucleotides match TRBD1. CDR3 length: 16 amino acids. The J segment lost 2 bases and the V segment lost 4 bases, leaving 10 bases of the junction unmatched. Germline loops: CDR1 MNHNS, CDR2 SASEGT. DNA for the CDR3: TGTGCCAGCAGTGGATACGGTCCCAGGGGGCCCTACGAGCAGTACTTC. This translates into CASSGYGPRGPYEQYF.

Details on this clone: The same CDR3 is also encoded by other DNA sequences in this sample. The chain joins TRBV28 to TRBJ1-5; no firm D call. V shed 2 bases and J shed 1 base, with 9 bases lying between them. The CDR3 totals 15 residues. Germline CDR1 MDHEN, CDR2 SYDVKM. The CDR3 reads CASSLRQSSNQPQHF. CDR3 sequence (DNA): TGTGCCAGCAGTTTAAGACAATCGAGCAATCAGCCCCAGCATTTT.

The chain links TRBV3-1 (or the pseudogene TRBV3-2) to TRBJ2-1; 14 positions agree with TRBD2. CDR3 length: 18 amino acids. The J segment lost 7 bases and the V segment lost 0 bases, leaving 8 bases of the junction unmatched. Per the germline V gene, CDR1 is LGHDT and CDR2 is YNNKEL (reference sequence). The chain's CDR3 is CASSQDRRLAGGGNEQFF. CDR3 in DNA: TGTGCCAGCAGCCAAGATAGAAGACTAGCGGGAGGGGGAAATGAGCAGTTCTTC.

V is TRBV5-1 and J is TRBJ2-7; the match to TRBD1 covers 7 bases. The CDR3 runs 15 residues. Germline V gives CDR1 SGHRS, CDR2 YFSETQ. V gave up 4 bases and J gave up 1 base; unmatched junction bases: 8. The DNA for the CDR3 is TGCGCCAGCAGCCCCGACAGGGTTACATCCTACGAGCAGTACTTC. Residues: CASSPDRVTSYEQYF.

This clone occurred a few times. The V and J genes are TRBV2 and TRBJ1-6, with D unresolved. Germline assignment: CDR1 SNHLY and CDR2 FYNNEI. This CDR3 comprises 15 residues. The ends were cut back, 2 bases at V and 7 bases at J, with 12 bases in the middle. The CDR3, as DNA: TGTGCCAGCAGTGAAAGGACTCCCACCAATTCACCCCTCCACTTT. Amino acids: CASSERTPTNSPLHF.

This clone was counted between two and nine times. V gene TRBV25-1 combines with J gene TRBJ1-6; the D gene is possibly TRBD1 (6 bases). Deletions cut 4 bases from V and 7 bases from J, with 17 bases between. CDR1 is MGHDK and CDR2 is SYGVNS in the germline V gene. The CDR3 runs 16 residues. The CDR3 coding sequence is TGTGCCAGCAGTGTTGGACAGACCCCGAGGAATTCACCCCTCCACTTT. Protein sequence: CASSVGQTPRNSPLHF.

The rearrangement joins TRBV13 to TRBJ1-6; possible D gene TRBD1, 5 bases. The V end was cut by 1 base, the J end by 8 bases, with 9 bases between. CDR3 size: 14 residues. The V gene's germline CDR1 is PRHDT and CDR2 FYEKMQ (reference sequence). The CDR3 here is CASSLVRGDSPLHF. DNA of the CDR3: TGTGCCAGCAGCTTAGTTAGGGGTGATTCACCCCTCCACTTT.